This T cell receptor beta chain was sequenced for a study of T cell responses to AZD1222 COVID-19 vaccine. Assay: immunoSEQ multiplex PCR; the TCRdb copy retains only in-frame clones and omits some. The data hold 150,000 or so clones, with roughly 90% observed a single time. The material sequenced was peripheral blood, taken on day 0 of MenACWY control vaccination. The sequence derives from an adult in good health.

CDR3 region: CATSDFSSNYGYTF. The CDR3 DNA reads as TGTGCCACCAGTGATTTTTCCAGTAACTATGGCTACACCTTC. V is TRBV24-1 and J is TRBJ1-2; no reliable D call. The V end was cut by 1 base, the J end by 1 base, with 6 bases between. CDR1 is KGHDR, CDR2 SFDVKD, per germline. This CDR3 region has 14 residues.